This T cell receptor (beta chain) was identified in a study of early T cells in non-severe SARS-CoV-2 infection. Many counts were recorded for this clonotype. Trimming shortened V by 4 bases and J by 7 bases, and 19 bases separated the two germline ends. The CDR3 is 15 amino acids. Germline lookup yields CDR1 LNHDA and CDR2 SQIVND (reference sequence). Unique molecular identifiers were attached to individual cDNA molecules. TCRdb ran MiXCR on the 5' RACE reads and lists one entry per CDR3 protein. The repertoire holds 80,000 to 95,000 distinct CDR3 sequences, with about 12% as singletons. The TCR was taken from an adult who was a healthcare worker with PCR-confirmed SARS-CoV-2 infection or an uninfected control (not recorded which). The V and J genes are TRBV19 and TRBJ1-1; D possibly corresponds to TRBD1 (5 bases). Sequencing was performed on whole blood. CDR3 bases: TGTGCCAGTAGTACCTTCCAGGGACGCTTATATGAAGCTTTCTTT. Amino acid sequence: CASSTFQGRLYEAFF.